The table lists the clone carrying this TCR beta chain with a few counts. Its antigen is undetermined. This entry belongs to a study of cytomegalovirus exposure and HLA in healthy donors. PCR employed 60 Vbeta and 13 Jbeta primers. Only in-frame clones appear in the TCRdb table, and some are missing; sequencing was by immunoSEQ multiplex PCR. Of approximately 70,000 clones listed, around 72% were seen once; the top ten hold about 12%. Overall study findings and caveats: According to an earlier analysis, most TCR beta V segments yielded productive rearrangements about 87% or about 30% of the time. The study carried out a later analysis of TCR beta sequences. It associated roughly 17,000 of them with specific HLA alleles at a false discovery rate of 0.05.

Sequencing was done on a sample of PBMCs. The clonotype originates from a woman aged 40 to 55 in good health and CMV-seropositive.

For the CDR3, the DNA is TGCGCCAGCAGCCAAGAGGGGACAGAAAATGAAAAACTGTTTTTT. Translating it yields CASSQEGTENEKLFF. V usage is TRBV4-1 and J usage is TRBJ1-4; 7 bases line up with TRBD1. This CDR3 region has 15 residues. CDR1 is MGHRA and CDR2 is YSYEKL in the germline V gene. The V gene end was trimmed by 0 bases and the J gene end by 5 bases; junction bases not matched to a gene: 3.